Presented here are 28 T cell receptor beta chains from one specimen sequenced in a study of shared clonotypes between healthy human individuals (dated by TCRdb to the early 2020s). The library came from the immunoSEQ multiplex PCR assay. Sourced from immuneACCESS, this table was stored by TCRdb with only in-frame sequences that have V and J called. A share of the clones is absent; for the studies checked, an unresolved V gene accounts for under half, and the remainder has no known explanation. The sample has about 700,000 clones on record, under 95% of them singletons. 24% of the sample comes from the top ten. CD8 naive samples were CD45RO-negative cells positively selected for CCR7, giving a CD45RA+CCR7+ population that excluded TemRA cells. Material: naive CD8+ T cells sorted from blood. The label giving this sample's cell subset or site can be read as: CD45RA+CCR7+. All receptors derive from a man aged 25-40 years in good health.

The V gene is TRBV6-5, the J gene TRBJ2-1, with D hard to call. Germline V gene data show CDR1 as MNHEY and CDR2 as SVGAGI. Trimming pared 0 bases from V and 9 bases from J, leaving 9 bases between. The CDR3 runs 13 residues. DNA for the CDR3: TGTGCCAGCAGTTACTCCTGGTCCGGTGAGCAGTTCTTC. Its translation: CASSYSWSGEQFF.

This sequence joins TRBV15 and TRBJ1-3, with 7 bases lining up with TRBD1. The CDR3 consists of 16 residues. Germline V gives CDR1 LNHNV, CDR2 YYDKDF (reference sequence). The V and J ends lost 3 bases and 3 bases, in that order; junction bases with no gene match: 8. This CDR3 reads CATSSARDSDGNTIYF. The CDR3 DNA reads TGTGCCACCAGCAGCGCCCGGGACAGCGATGGAAACACCATATATTTT.

This clone was counted once. The CDR3 is CASSVLRDSSTDTQYF. The CDR3 region has the DNA TGTGCCAGCAGTGTGTTAAGAGATTCTAGCACAGATACGCAGTATTTT. The chain combines TRBV6-1 with TRBJ2-3; D is ambiguous. There are 16 residues in the CDR3. The germline gives CDR1 MNHNS, CDR2 SASEGT. The V end lost 4 bases, the J end lost 0 bases, and 14 bases lay between the germline ends.

A note on this clone: In the same sample, other DNA sequences code for this CDR3. This chain links TRBV15 with TRBJ2-7, with no clear D. The CDR3 contains 11 residues. Germline V gives CDR1 LNHNV, CDR2 YYDKDF (reference sequence). Trimming removed 3 bases from V and 4 bases from J, with 4 bases in between. The CDR3 nucleotides read TGTGCCACCAGCAGGGGATACGAGCAGTACTTC. Amino acid sequence: CATSRGYEQYF.

The chain joins TRBV30 to TRBJ2-3; 11 bases match TRBD2. Germline V gene sequence: CDR1 GTSNPN, CDR2 SVGIG (reference sequence). There are 20 residues in the CDR3. The J segment lost 4 bases and the V segment lost 2 bases, leaving 20 bases of the junction unmatched. This chain's CDR3 is CAWSFTGLADPTIRPDTQYF. The CDR3 region has the DNA TGTGCCTGGAGTTTCACGGGACTAGCGGACCCCACGATCCGTCCAGATACGCAGTATTTT.

The rearrangement joins TRBV7-9 to TRBJ1-5; 9 nucleotides agree with TRBD1. V was clipped by 5 bases and J by 4 bases; unmatched bases: 3. Germline V gene data show CDR1 as SEHNR and CDR2 as FQNEAQ (reference sequence). The CDR3 sequence is 14 residues long. CDR3 nucleotides: TGTGCCAGCAGCGTCGACAGGGGGAATCAGCCCCAGCATTTT. It yields the protein CASSVDRGNQPQHF. The variable domain in full, completed from reference TRBV7-9 and TRBJ1-5, reads DTGVSQNPRHKITKRGQNVTFRCDPISEHNRLYWYRQTLGQGPEFLTYFQNEAQLEKSRLLSDRFSAERPKGSFSTLEIQRTEQGDSAMYLCASSVDRGNQPQHFGDGTRLSIL.

The chain carries TRBV7-9 and TRBJ1-5; weak D call: TRBD1 (6 bases). V dropped 5 bases and J dropped 5 bases, with 7 bases sitting between them. This CDR3 comprises 12 residues. Germline values: CDR1 SEHNR, CDR2 FQNEAQ (reference sequence). CDR3 coding DNA: TGTGCCAGCAGCGAGGGGGATCAGCCCCAGCATTTT. Its protein is CASSEGDQPQHF.

The rearrangement joins TRBV6-5 to TRBJ2-3, with 9 bases aligning to TRBD2. The CDR3 runs to 15 residues. Germline lookup yields CDR1 MNHEY and CDR2 SVGAGI. The V and J ends lost 6 bases and 0 bases, in that order; junction bases with no gene match: 4. The CDR3 DNA follows: TGTGCCAGCAGGATTCTAGCGGGGAGCACAGATACGCAGTATTTT. Protein sequence: CASRILAGSTDTQYF.

This chain uses TRBV4-3 with TRBJ2-1; the D is unclear. V lost 1 base and J lost 7, with 8 bases in between. This CDR3 spans 13 amino acids. Germline CDR1 LGHNA, CDR2 YSLEER. The CDR3 DNA is TGCGCCAGCAGCCAAGTTCGTAGGAATGAGCAGTTCTTC. The encoded protein is CASSQVRRNEQFF.

This clone appeared a few times. The V gene is TRBV28, the J gene TRBJ1-5, with TRBD1 as a possible D gene (6 bases). Trimming removed 7 bases from V and 4 bases from J, with 23 bases in between. The CDR3 is 17 residues long. Germline assignment: CDR1 MDHEN and CDR2 SYDVKM. The CDR3, as DNA: TGTGCCAGCACCTCTAATTGGGGGCAGCACCTAAATCAGCCCCAGCATTTT. It yields the protein CASTSNWGQHLNQPQHF.

Only a few counts were recorded for this clone. The V call is TRBV18, the J call TRBJ1-5; 8 bases line up with TRBD1. Per the germline V gene, CDR1 is KGHSH and CDR2 is LQKENI. V lost 3 bases and J lost 7; bases outside the gene matches: 14. This CDR3 has 17 amino acids. The CDR3 DNA sequence: TGTGCCAGCTCACCGACCTATGACAGGGGCATTGGGCAGCCCCAGCATTTT. It is translated as CASSPTYDRGIGQPQHF.

The chain carries TRBV29-1 and TRBJ1-2; D possibly corresponds to TRBD1 (5 bases). The CDR3 runs to 11 residues. Looked up from germline, CDR1 is SQVTM and CDR2 is ANQGSEA. Trimming stripped 4 bases from V and 6 bases from J, with 9 bases between. The CDR3 protein is CSVALRDGYTF. The CDR3 region has the DNA TGCAGCGTTGCTCTCAGGGATGGCTACACCTTC.

V usage is TRBV15 and J usage is TRBJ2-3, with D unresolved. Trimming stripped 1 base from V and 2 bases from J, with 10 bases between. There are 15 residues in the CDR3. Germline lookup yields CDR1 LNHNV and CDR2 YYDKDF (reference sequence). In DNA, the CDR3 is TGTGCCACCAGCAGAGTCCAGGAACTCACAGATACGCAGTATTTT. This translates into CATSRVQELTDTQYF.

The chain carries TRBV27 and TRBJ2-1; a possible D gene is TRBD2 (5 bases). Trimming stripped 6 bases from V and 3 bases from J, with 12 bases between. CDR1 and CDR2 from the germline V gene are MNHEY and SMNVEV (reference sequence). The CDR3 is 14 amino acids. CDR3 loop: CASRTSGIYNEQFF. CDR3 nucleotide sequence: TGTGCCAGCAGAACGTCGGGGATCTACAATGAGCAGTTCTTC.

V usage is TRBV2 and J usage is TRBJ1-1; 7 bases are shared with TRBD1. With V trimmed by 6 bases and J by 5 bases, 12 bases remained unmatched. There are 15 residues in the CDR3. Germline V gene sequence: CDR1 SNHLY, CDR2 FYNNEI. The CDR3 DNA is TGTGCCAGCAGCGAGTACAGGGGAACAATTACTGAAGCTTTCTTT. Protein: CASSEYRGTITEAFF. Supplemented by reference TRBV2 and TRBJ1-1, the full variable domain reads EPEVTQTPSHQVTQMGQEVILRCVPISNHLYFYWYRQILGQKVEFLVSFYNNEISEKSEIFDDQFSVERPDGSNFTLKIRSTKLEDSAMYFCASSEYRGTITEAFFGQGTRLTVV.

The V call is TRBV28, the J call TRBJ2-5; tentatively, D is TRBD1 (6 bases). V lost 7 bases, J lost 5 bases, and 17 bases lay in between. Germline CDR1 is MDHEN and CDR2 is SYDVKM. The CDR3 consists of 14 residues. CDR3 DNA sequence: TGTGCCAGCAAATTAGCAGGGGAGAGGGAGACCCAGTACTTC. Translation gives CASKLAGERETQYF.

This sequence joins TRBV7-2 and TRBJ2-7, with 14 nucleotides matching TRBD2. J lost 5 bases, V lost 5 bases, and 11 bases had no gene match. The CDR3 is 17 residues long. Germline-derived CDR1 and CDR2 are SGHTA and FQGNSA. CDR3 region: CASSPPGLAGAFHEQYF. The CDR3 DNA follows: TGTGCCAGCAGCCCTCCGGGACTAGCGGGAGCTTTCCACGAGCAGTACTTC.

CDR3 DNA sequence: TGCAGCGTTGCTGACCGTTTTAGCACAGATACGCAGTATTTT. Its translation is CSVADRFSTDTQYF. The gene calls are TRBV29-1 and TRBJ2-3; the D is unclear. The CDR3 is 14 amino acids. Germline V lookup: CDR1 SQVTM, CDR2 ANQGSEA. Trimming left V 4 bases short and J 0 bases short, with 11 bases between.

The chain recombines TRBV7-9 with TRBJ1-1, with D uncertain. The CDR3 loop spans 16 amino acids. Germline lookup yields CDR1 SEHNR and CDR2 FQNEAQ (reference sequence). V was clipped by 2 bases and J by 3 bases, with 16 bases between them. The DNA of the CDR3 is TGTGCCAGCAGCTTACCCCCGCTGACCCGGGACACTGAAGCTTTCTTT. Encoded protein: CASSLPPLTRDTEAFF. The full variable domain, with the rest looked up from reference TRBV7-9 and TRBJ1-1, is DTGVSQNPRHKITKRGQNVTFRCDPISEHNRLYWYRQTLGQGPEFLTYFQNEAQLEKSRLLSDRFSAERPKGSFSTLEIQRTEQGDSAMYLCASSLPPLTRDTEAFFGQGTRLTVV.

V usage is TRBV7-3 and J usage is TRBJ2-1; TRBD2 might be the D (5 bases). Germline-derived CDR1 and CDR2 are SGHTA and FQGTGA. The CDR3 sequence is 11 residues long. Trimming took 2 bases from V and 9 from J, leaving 5 bases between them. The CDR3 sequence is CASSLGGEQFF. Here the CDR3 DNA reads TGTGCCAGCAGCTTAGGAGGTGAGCAGTTCTTC.

Only one count was recorded for this clone. The identical CDR3 is also encoded by other nucleotide sequences in the sample. This sequence joins TRBV11-2 and TRBJ2-1; 7 positions match TRBD2. V trimming: 5 bases; J trimming: 4 bases; junction bases outside the gene matches: 8. The CDR3 sequence is 15 residues long. From germline, CDR1 is SGHAT and CDR2 FQNNGV. The CDR3: CASSREREGYNEQFF. The CDR3 nucleotides read TGTGCCAGCAGCAGAGAGCGGGAAGGTTACAATGAGCAGTTCTTC.

This clone was seen more than once but under ten times. The chain couples TRBV30 to TRBJ1-1, with D unresolved. The length of the CDR3 is 13 residues. In germline, CDR1 is GTSNPN, CDR2 SVGIG (reference sequence). The V and J ends lost 1 base and 0 bases respectively, with 6 bases between them. CDR3 protein: CAWSDSMNTEAFF. Here the CDR3 DNA reads TGTGCCTGGAGTGACAGCATGAACACTGAAGCTTTCTTT.

The V and J genes are TRBV9 and TRBJ2-5; D gene uncertain. V was shortened by 2 bases and J by 1 base, with 9 bases between the two germline ends. From germline, CDR1 is SGDLS and CDR2 YYNGEE. This CDR3 is built from 14 residues. The CDR3 spells CASSVTGTQETQYF. CDR3 in DNA: TGTGCCAGCAGCGTCACGGGTACCCAAGAGACCCAGTACTTC.

In its sample, this clone was seen once. Other DNA sequences from this sample encode an identical CDR3 as well. This chain links TRBV5-4 with TRBJ2-7, with D uncertain. V was shortened by 0 bases and J by 0 bases, with 7 bases between the two germline ends. From germline, CDR1 is SGHNT and CDR2 YYREEE (reference sequence). The CDR3 is made up of 14 amino acids. CDR3 region: CASSLGGSSYEQYF. The CDR3 DNA is TGTGCCAGCAGCTTGGGCGGAAGCTCCTACGAGCAGTACTTC.

This rearrangement joins TRBV28 to TRBJ1-5; D is unresolved. V lost 3 bases, J lost 0 bases, and 21 bases lay in between. Germline CDR1 and CDR2: MDHEN and SYDVKM. The CDR3 is 19 residues long. The CDR3 DNA reads TGTGCCAGCAGTTTTGTTGAGGGAGGTTTCGGCAATAGCAATCAGCCCCAGCATTTT. It encodes CASSFVEGGFGNSNQPQHF.

The table lists this clone with a few counts. This rearrangement joins TRBV4-3 to TRBJ1-5; 7 bases match TRBD1. Germline V lookup: CDR1 LGHNA, CDR2 YSLEER. This CDR3 has 15 residues. Losses at the gene ends were 3 bases for V and 1 base for J; bases not matched to a gene: 3. In DNA, the CDR3 is TGCGCCAGCAGCCAGACACAGGGGAGCAATCAGCCCCAGCATTTT. As protein: CASSQTQGSNQPQHF.

The J gene is TRBJ2-6, the V gene TRBV2; the D gene is possibly TRBD1 (6 bases). Germline V lookup: CDR1 SNHLY, CDR2 FYNNEI. Trimming left V 5 bases short and J 4 bases short, with 18 bases between. The CDR3 is made up of 17 amino acids. CDR3 residues: CASSTGTLIAGANVLTF. DNA for the CDR3: TGTGCCAGCAGTACCGGGACACTTATAGCCGGGGCCAACGTCCTGACTTTC.

The chain combines TRBV9 with TRBJ1-2, with TRBD1 as a possible D gene (6 bases). V dropped 0 bases and J dropped 4 bases, with 19 bases sitting between them. Germline CDR1 SGDLS, CDR2 YYNGEE. The CDR3 runs 17 residues. CDR3 sequence: CASSVATGSSEGYGYTF. The CDR3 DNA follows: TGTGCCAGCAGCGTAGCTACAGGGTCCAGTGAAGGCTATGGCTACACCTTC.